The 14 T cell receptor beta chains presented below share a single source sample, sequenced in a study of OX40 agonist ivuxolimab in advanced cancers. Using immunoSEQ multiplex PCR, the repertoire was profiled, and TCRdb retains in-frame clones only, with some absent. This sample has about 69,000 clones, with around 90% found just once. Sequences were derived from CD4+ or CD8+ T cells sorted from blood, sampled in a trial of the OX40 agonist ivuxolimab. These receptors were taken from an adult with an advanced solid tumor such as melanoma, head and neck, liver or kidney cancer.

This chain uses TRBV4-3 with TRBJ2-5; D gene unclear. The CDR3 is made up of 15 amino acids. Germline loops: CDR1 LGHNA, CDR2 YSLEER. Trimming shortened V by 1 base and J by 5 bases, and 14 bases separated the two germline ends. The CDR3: CASSQVGRSVETQYF. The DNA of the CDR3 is TGCGCCAGCAGCCAAGTAGGCCGAAGTGTGGAGACCCAGTACTTC.

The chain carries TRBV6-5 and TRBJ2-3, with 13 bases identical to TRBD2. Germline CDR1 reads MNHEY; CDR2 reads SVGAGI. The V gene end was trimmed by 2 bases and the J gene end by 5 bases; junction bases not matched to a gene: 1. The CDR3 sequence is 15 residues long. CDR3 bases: TGTGCCAGCAGTTACGGACTAGCGGGAGTAGATACGCAGTATTTT. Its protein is CASSYGLAGVDTQYF.

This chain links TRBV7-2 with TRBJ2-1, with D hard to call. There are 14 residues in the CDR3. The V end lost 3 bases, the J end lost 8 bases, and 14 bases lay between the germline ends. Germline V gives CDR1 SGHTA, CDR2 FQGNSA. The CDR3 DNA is TGTGCCAGCAGCTTGGACCCCGTTGGGGATGAGCAGTTCTTC. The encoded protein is CASSLDPVGDEQFF. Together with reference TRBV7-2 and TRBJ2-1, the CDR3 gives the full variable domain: GAGVSQSPSNKVTEKGKDVELRCDPISGHTALYWYRQSLGQGLEFLIYFQGNSAPDKSGLPSDRFSAERTGGSVSTLTIQRTQQEDSAVYLCASSLDPVGDEQFFGPGTRLTVL.

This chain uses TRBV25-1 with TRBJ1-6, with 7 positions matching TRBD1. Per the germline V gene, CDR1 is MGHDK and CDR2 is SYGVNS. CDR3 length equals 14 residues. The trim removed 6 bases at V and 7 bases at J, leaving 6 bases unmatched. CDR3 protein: CASREQGFNSPLHF. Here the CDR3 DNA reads TGTGCCAGCAGAGAACAGGGGTTCAATTCACCCCTCCACTTT.

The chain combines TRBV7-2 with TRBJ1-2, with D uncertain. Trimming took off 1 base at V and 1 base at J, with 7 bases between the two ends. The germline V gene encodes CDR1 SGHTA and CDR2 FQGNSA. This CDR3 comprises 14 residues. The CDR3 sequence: CASSLGGSNYGYTF. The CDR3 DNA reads TGTGCCAGCAGCTTAGGTGGCAGTAACTATGGCTACACCTTC.

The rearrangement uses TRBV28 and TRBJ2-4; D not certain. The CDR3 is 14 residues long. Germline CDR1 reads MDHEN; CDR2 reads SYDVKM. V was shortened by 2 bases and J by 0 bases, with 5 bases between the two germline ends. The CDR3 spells CASSLQQAKNIQYF. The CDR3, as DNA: TGTGCCAGCAGTTTACAGCAAGCCAAAAACATTCAGTACTTC.

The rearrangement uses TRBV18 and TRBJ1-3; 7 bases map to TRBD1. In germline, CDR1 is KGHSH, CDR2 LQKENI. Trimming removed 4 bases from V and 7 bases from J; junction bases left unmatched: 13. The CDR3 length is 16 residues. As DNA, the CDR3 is TGTGCCAGCTCACAAGGACAGGCAACCGAAGGGAACACCATATATTTT. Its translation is CASSQGQATEGNTIYF.

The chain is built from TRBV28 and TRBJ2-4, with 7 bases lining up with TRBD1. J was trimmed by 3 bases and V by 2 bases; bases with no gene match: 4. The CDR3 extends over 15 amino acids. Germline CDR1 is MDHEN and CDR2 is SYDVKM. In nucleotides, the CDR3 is TGTGCCAGCAGTTTAACAGGGGTGGGCAAAAACATTCAGTACTTC. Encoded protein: CASSLTGVGKNIQYF.

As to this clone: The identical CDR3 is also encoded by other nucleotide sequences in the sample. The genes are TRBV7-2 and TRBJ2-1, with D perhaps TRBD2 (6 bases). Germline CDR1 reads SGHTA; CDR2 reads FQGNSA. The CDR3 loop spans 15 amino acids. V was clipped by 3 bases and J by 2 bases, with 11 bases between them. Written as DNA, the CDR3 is TGTGCCAGCAGCTTGAGGAGGGACCCCTACAATGAGCAGTTCTTC. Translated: CASSLRRDPYNEQFF. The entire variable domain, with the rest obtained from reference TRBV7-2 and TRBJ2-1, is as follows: GAGVSQSPSNKVTEKGKDVELRCDPISGHTALYWYRQSLGQGLEFLIYFQGNSAPDKSGLPSDRFSAERTGGSVSTLTIQRTQQEDSAVYLCASSLRRDPYNEQFFGPGTRLTVL.

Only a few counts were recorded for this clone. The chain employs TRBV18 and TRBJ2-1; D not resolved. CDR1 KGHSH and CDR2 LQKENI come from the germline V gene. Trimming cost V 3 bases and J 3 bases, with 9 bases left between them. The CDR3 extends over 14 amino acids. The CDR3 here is CASSPRLDYNEQFF. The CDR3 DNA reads TGTGCCAGCTCACCTCGTTTAGACTACAATGAGCAGTTCTTC.

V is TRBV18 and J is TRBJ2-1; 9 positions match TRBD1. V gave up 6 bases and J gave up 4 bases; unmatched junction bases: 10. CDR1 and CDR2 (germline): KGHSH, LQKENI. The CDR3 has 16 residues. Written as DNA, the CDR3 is TGTGCCAGCTCCGGTATCGGGACAGGGAGTTACAATGAGCAGTTCTTC. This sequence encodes CASSGIGTGSYNEQFF.

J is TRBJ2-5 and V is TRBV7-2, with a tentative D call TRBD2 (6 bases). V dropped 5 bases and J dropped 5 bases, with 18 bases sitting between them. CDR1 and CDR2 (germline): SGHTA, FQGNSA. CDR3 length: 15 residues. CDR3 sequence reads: CASSPRGWAGETQYF. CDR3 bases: TGTGCCAGCAGCCCGCGGGGTTGGGCAGGGGAGACCCAGTACTTC.

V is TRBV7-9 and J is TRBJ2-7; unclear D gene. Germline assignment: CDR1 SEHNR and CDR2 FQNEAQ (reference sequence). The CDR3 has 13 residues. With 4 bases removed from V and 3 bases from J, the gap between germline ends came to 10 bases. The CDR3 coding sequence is TGTGCCAGCAGCTGGATCTCGAACTACGAGCAGTACTTC. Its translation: CASSWISNYEQYF.

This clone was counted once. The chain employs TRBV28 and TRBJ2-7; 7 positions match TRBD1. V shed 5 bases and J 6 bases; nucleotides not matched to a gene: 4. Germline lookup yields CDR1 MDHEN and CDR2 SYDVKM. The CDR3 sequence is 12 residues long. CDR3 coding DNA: TGTGCCAGCAGTCCACAGGGGTTCGAGCAGTACTTC. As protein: CASSPQGFEQYF.